The 2 T cell receptor beta chains below come from one sample, sequenced in a study of blood T cell repertoires in COVID-19. Some clones are missing from TCRdb's copy, which holds only in-frame ones; the method was immunoSEQ multiplex PCR. The profile shows about 170,000 clones, around 83% of them singletons. Sequenced: peripheral blood. These receptors were obtained from a woman aged 65 to 85 who had recovered from COVID-19.

The chain employs TRBV28 and TRBJ1-3, with D tentatively TRBD1 (6 bases). The CDR3 loop spans 16 amino acids. Trimming left V 3 bases short and J 0 bases short, with 12 bases between. CDR1 and CDR2 from the germline V gene are MDHEN and SYDVKM. Here the CDR3 DNA reads TGTGCCAGCAGTTTCACAGGGCGCTACTCTGGAAACACCATATATTTT. It is translated as CASSFTGRYSGNTIYF.

This rearrangement joins TRBV28 to TRBJ1-4; possible D gene TRBD1, 5 bases. Looked up from germline, CDR1 is MDHEN and CDR2 is SYDVKM. This CDR3 region has 15 residues. Trimming removed 5 bases from V and 4 bases from J, with 14 bases in between. In nucleotides, the CDR3 is TGTGCCAGCAGTGACCCGGGGGGGGGTAATGAAAAACTGTTTTTT. Amino acids: CASSDPGGGNEKLFF.